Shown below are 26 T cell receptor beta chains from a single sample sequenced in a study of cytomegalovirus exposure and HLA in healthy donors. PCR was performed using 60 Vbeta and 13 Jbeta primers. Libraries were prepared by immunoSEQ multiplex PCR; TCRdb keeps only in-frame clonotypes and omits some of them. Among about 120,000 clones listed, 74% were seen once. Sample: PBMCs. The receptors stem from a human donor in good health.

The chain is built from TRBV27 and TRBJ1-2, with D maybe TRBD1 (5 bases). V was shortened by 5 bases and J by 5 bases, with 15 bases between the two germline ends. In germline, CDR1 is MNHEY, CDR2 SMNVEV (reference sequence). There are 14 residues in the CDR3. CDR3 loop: CASSARGNFYGYTF. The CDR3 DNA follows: TGTGCCAGCAGTGCACGGGGGAACTTTTATGGCTACACCTTC.

CDR3 residues: CASSYSLAGGKADTQYF. The DNA of the CDR3 is TGTGCCAGCAGTTACTCTCTAGCGGGGGGAAAGGCAGATACGCAGTATTTT. The chain couples TRBV6-7 to TRBJ2-3, with 11 nucleotides matching TRBD2. TRBV6-7 falls under the ORF class, with uncertain function. CDR3 length equals 17 residues. J was trimmed by 4 bases and V by 0 bases; bases with no gene match: 6.

CDR3 nucleotide sequence: TGCGCCAGCAGCTTGGCCTGGCAGACCCTCGGGGATACGCAGTATTTT. It specifies CASSLAWQTLGDTQYF. The genes are TRBV5-1 and TRBJ2-3; D is undetermined. The CDR3 loop spans 16 amino acids. Trimming pared 0 bases from V and 6 bases from J, leaving 17 bases between. Germline lookup yields CDR1 SGHRS and CDR2 YFSETQ.

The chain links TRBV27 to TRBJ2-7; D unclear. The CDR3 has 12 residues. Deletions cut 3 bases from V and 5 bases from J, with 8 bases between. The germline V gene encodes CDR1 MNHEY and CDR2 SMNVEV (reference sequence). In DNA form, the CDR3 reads TGTGCCAGCAGTTTTTCCCCCAACGAGCAGTACTTC. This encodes CASSFSPNEQYF.

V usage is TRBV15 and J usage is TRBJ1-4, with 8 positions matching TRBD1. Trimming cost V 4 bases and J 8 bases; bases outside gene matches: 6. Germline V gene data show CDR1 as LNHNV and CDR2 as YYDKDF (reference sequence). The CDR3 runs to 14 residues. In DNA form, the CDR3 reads TGTGCCACCAGCATTCAGGACAGGGACGAAAAACTGTTTTTT. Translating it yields CATSIQDRDEKLFF.

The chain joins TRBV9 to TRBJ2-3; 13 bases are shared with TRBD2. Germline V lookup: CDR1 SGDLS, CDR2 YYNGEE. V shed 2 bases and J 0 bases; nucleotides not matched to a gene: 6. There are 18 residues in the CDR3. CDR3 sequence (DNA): TGTGCCAGCAGCGTCGGACTAGCGGGAGCAGCTAGCACAGATACGCAGTATTTT. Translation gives CASSVGLAGAASTDTQYF.

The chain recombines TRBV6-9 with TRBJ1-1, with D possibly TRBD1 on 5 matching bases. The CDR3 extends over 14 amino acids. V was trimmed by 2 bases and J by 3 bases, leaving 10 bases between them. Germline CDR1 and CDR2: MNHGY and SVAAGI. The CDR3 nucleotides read TGTGCCAGCAGTTATCAGGGCCCGGACACTGAAGCTTTCTTT. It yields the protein CASSYQGPDTEAFF.

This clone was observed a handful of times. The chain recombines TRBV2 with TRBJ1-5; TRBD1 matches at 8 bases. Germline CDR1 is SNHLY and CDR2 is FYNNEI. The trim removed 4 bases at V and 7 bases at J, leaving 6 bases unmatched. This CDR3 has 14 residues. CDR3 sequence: CASSARTGMQPQHF. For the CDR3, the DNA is TGTGCCAGCAGTGCCAGGACAGGGATGCAGCCCCAGCATTTT.

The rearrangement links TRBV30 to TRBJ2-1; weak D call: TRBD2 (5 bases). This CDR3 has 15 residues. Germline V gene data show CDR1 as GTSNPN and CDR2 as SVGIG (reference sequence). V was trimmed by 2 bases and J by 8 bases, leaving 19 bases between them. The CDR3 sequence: CAWSTQTGIGHEQFF. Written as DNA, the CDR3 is TGTGCCTGGAGTACCCAGACGGGAATCGGGCATGAGCAGTTCTTC.

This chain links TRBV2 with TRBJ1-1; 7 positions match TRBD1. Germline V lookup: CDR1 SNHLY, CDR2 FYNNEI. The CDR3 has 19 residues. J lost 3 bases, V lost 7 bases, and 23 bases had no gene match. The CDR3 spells CASTGPLQGRFSLDTEAFF. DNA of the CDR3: TGTGCCAGCACCGGACCACTACAGGGGCGCTTTTCCCTGGACACTGAAGCTTTCTTT.

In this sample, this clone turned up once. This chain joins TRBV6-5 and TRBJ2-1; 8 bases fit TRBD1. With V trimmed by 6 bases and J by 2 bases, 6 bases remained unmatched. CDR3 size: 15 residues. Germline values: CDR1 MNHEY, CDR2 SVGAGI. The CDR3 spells CASREGQEAYNEQFF. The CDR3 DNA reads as TGTGCCAGCAGGGAGGGACAGGAGGCCTACAATGAGCAGTTCTTC.

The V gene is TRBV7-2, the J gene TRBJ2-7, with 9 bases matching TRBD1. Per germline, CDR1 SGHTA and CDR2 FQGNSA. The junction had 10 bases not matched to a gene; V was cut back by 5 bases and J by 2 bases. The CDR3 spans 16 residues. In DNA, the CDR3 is TGTGCCAGCAGCCCCAAGGGGGGGACAGGGACCTACGAGCAGTACTTC. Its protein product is CASSPKGGTGTYEQYF. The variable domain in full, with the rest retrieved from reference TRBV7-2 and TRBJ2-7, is GAGVSQSPSNKVTEKGKDVELRCDPISGHTALYWYRQSLGQGLEFLIYFQGNSAPDKSGLPSDRFSAERTGGSVSTLTIQRTQQEDSAVYLCASSPKGGTGTYEQYFGPGTRLTVT.

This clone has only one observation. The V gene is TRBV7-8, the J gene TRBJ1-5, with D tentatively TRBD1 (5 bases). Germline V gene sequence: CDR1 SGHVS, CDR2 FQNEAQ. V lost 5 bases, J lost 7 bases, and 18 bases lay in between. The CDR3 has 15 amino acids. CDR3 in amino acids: CASSASGGRDQPQHF. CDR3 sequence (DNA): TGTGCCAGCAGCGCCAGTGGGGGGAGGGACCAGCCCCAGCATTTT.

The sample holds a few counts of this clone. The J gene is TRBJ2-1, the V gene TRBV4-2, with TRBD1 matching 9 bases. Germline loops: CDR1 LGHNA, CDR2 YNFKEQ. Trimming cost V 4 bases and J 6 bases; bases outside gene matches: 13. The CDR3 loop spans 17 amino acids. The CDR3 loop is CASSLVLGGQGTNEQFF. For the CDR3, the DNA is TGTGCCAGCAGCCTAGTCCTAGGGGGACAGGGAACCAATGAGCAGTTCTTC.

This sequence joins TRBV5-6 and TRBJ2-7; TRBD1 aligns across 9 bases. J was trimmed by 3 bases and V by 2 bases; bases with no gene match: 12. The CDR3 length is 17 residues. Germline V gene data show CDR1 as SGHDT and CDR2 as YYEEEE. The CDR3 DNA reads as TGTGCCAGCAGCTTTTTCTATCGGGACAGGGAGATCTACGAGCAGTACTTC. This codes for CASSFFYRDREIYEQYF. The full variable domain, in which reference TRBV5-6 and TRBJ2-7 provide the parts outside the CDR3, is DAGVTQSPTHLIKTRGQQVTLRCSPKSGHDTVSWYQQALGQGPQFIFQYYEEEERQRGNFPDRFSGHQFPNYSSELNVNALLLGDSALYLCASSFFYRDREIYEQYFGPGTRLTVT.

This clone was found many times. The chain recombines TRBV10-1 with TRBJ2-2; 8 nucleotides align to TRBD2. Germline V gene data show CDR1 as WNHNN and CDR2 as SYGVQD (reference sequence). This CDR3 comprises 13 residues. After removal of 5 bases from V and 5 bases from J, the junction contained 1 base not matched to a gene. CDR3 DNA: TGCGCCAGCAGTAGCGGGGGAACCGGGGAGCTGTTTTTT. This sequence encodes CASSSGGTGELFF.

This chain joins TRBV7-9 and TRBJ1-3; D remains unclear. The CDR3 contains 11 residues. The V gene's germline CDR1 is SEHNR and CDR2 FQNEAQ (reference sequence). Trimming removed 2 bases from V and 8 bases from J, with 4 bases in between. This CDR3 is CASSLIDTIYF. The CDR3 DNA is TGTGCCAGCAGCTTAATAGACACCATATATTTT.

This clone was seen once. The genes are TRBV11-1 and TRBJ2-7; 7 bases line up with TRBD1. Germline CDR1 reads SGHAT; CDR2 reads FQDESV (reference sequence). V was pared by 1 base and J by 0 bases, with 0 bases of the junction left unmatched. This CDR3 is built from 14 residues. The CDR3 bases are TGTGCCAGCAGCTTAGGGGACAGCTCCTACGAGCAGTACTTC. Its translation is CASSLGDSSYEQYF.

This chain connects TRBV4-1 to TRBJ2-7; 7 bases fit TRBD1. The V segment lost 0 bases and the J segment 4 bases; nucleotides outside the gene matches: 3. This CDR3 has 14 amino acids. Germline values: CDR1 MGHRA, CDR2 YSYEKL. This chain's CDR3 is CASSQEAGGYEQYF. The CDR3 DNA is TGCGCCAGCAGCCAAGAGGCAGGGGGATACGAGCAGTACTTC.

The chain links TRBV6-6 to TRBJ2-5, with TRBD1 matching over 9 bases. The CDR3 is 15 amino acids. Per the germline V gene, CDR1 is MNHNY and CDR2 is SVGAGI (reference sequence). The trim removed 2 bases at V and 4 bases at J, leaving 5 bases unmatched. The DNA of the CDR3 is TGTGCCAGCAGTTACAGGGGGACAGGGAGAGAGACCCAGTACTTC. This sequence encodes CASSYRGTGRETQYF.

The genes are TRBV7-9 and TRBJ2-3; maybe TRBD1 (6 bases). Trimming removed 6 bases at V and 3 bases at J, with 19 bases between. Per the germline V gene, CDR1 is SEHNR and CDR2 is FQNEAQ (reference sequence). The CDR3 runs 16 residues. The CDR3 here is CASRESGVWRTDTQYF. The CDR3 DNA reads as TGTGCCAGCAGGGAATCAGGGGTCTGGAGGACAGATACGCAGTATTTT.

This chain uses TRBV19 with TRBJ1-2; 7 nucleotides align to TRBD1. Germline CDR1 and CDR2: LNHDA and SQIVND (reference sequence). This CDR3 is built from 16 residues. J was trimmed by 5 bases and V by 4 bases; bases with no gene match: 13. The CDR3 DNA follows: TGTGCCAGTAGTAATCTAAACAGGGGCGACGGATATGGCTACACCTTC. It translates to CASSNLNRGDGYGYTF.

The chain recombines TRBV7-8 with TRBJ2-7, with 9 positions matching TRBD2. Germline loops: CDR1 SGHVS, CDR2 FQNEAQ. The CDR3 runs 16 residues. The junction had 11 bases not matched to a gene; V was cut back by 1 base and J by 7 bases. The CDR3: CASSLVGRGGLGEQYF. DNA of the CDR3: TGTGCCAGCAGCTTAGTAGGGCGGGGGGGCCTAGGAGAGCAGTACTTC.

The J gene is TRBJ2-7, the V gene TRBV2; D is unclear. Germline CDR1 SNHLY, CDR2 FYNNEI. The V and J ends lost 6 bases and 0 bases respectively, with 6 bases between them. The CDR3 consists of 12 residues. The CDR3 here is CASRESSYEQYF. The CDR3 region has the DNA TGTGCCAGCAGGGAGAGCTCCTACGAGCAGTACTTC.

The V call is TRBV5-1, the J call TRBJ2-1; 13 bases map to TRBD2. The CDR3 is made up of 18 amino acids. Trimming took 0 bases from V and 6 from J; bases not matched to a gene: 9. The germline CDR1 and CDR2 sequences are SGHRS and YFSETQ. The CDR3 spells CASSLALAGGPTGNEQFF. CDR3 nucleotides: TGCGCCAGCAGCTTGGCACTAGCGGGAGGGCCCACTGGCAATGAGCAGTTCTTC.

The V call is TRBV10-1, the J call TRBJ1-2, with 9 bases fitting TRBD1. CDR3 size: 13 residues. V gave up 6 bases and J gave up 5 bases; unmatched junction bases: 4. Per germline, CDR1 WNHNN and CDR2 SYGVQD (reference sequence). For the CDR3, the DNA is TGCGCCAGCAGCCGAGGACAGGGGTATGGCTACACCTTC. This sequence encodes CASSRGQGYGYTF.